These 2 T cell receptor beta chains share one sample of origin, sequenced in a study of T cell responses to AZD1222 COVID-19 vaccine. Repertoires were generated with immunoSEQ multiplex PCR, while TCRdb's copy carries only in-frame clones and drops some. This table has 74,000 or so clones, around four fifths appearing once. The sequences come from peripheral blood, collected on day 0 of AZD1222 vaccination. Receptors were obtained from an adult in good health.

This clone turned up a few times. V is TRBV30 and J is TRBJ1-5; possible D gene TRBD1, 6 bases. V lost 2 bases and J lost 3, with 14 bases in between. CDR3 length equals 15 residues. From germline, CDR1 is GTSNPN and CDR2 SVGIG (reference sequence). CDR3 amino acids: CAWSTGTNTNQPQHF. The CDR3 DNA sequence: TGTGCCTGGAGTACCGGGACAAATACCAATCAGCCCCAGCATTTT.

This clone was seen a few times. This chain links TRBV7-9 with TRBJ1-1; TRBD1 matches 7 bases. The germline gives CDR1 SEHNR, CDR2 FQNEAQ (reference sequence). V lost 1 base to trimming and J lost 2 bases; unmatched junction nucleotides: 4. The CDR3 contains 15 residues. CDR3 amino acids: CASSLGDSFNTEAFF. DNA for the CDR3: TGTGCCAGCAGCTTAGGGGACAGCTTTAACACTGAAGCTTTCTTT.